Below are 24 T cell receptor beta chains sequenced from a single sample in a study of a mutant IDH1 vaccine in newly diagnosed glioma. Assay: immunoSEQ multiplex PCR; the TCRdb copy retains only in-frame clones and omits some. The sample has about 68,000 clones; roughly 84% are singletons. These TCRs' antigens remain unknown. This sample's time point: week 35, safety follow-up. The study gave 300 ug of mutant IDH1 20-mer peptide per vaccine dose, with topical imiquimod. The sequences come from PBMCs, collected from a glioma patient whose treatment included an IDH1 peptide vaccine. The receptors were sampled from a man younger than 30 with glioma.

The chain uses TRBV6-1 and TRBJ2-7; possibly TRBD2 for D (5 bases). V was trimmed by 1 base and J by 2 bases, leaving 6 bases between them. CDR1 and CDR2 from the germline V gene are MNHNS and SASEGT. The CDR3 has 13 residues. CDR3 residues: CASSEGGPYEQYF. Here the CDR3 DNA reads TGTGCCAGCAGTGAAGGAGGGCCCTACGAGCAGTACTTC.

This sequence joins TRBV6-5 and TRBJ1-6, with D possibly being TRBD1 (5 bases). V lost 6 bases, J lost 6 bases, and 12 bases lay in between. There are 14 residues in the CDR3. The germline CDR1 and CDR2 sequences are MNHEY and SVGAGI. The CDR3 loop is CASRSGTVNSPLHF. The CDR3 DNA reads TGTGCCAGCAGGTCGGGGACGGTTAATTCACCCCTCCACTTT.

The chain has TRBV19 and TRBJ2-2; no reliable D call. CDR1 and CDR2 from the germline V gene are LNHDA and SQIVND (reference sequence). The CDR3 sequence is 13 residues long. Trimming shortened V by 10 bases and J by 7 bases, and 16 bases separated the two germline ends. CDR3: CATTEGFYGELFF. CDR3 nucleotide sequence: TGTGCCACCACCGAAGGGTTCTACGGGGAGCTGTTTTTT.

The chain has TRBV30 and TRBJ2-7; weak D call: TRBD2 (6 bases). V was pared by 0 bases and J by 5 bases, with 14 bases between. CDR3 length equals 14 residues. From germline, CDR1 is GTSNPN and CDR2 SVGIG (reference sequence). CDR3 sequence: CAWSVLGLSDEQYF. CDR3 DNA sequence: TGTGCCTGGAGTGTACTGGGACTGTCGGACGAGCAGTACTTC.

The chain recombines TRBV5-6 with TRBJ2-7; D perhaps matches TRBD2 (5 bases). V lost 0 bases to trimming and J lost 3 bases, with 16 bases between them. The V gene's germline CDR1 is SGHDT and CDR2 YYEEEE. This CDR3 is 16 amino acids long. CDR3: CASSLVGARGYYEQYF. CDR3 DNA sequence: TGTGCCAGCAGCTTGGTCGGCGCGCGAGGGTACTACGAGCAGTACTTC.

The V call is TRBV7-8, the J call TRBJ1-4, with unresolved D. V was cut by 5 bases and J by 8 bases, with 21 bases left in between. The CDR3 runs 16 residues. The V gene's germline CDR1 is SGHVS and CDR2 FQNEAQ. This CDR3 reads CASSPNPQDGQEKLFF. The CDR3 coding sequence is TGTGCCAGCAGCCCGAACCCGCAGGACGGCCAAGAAAAACTGTTTTTT.

The V gene is TRBV4-3, the J gene TRBJ1-2; a possible D gene is TRBD1 (6 bases). Per the germline V gene, CDR1 is LGHNA and CDR2 is YSLEER. The ends were cut back, 3 bases at V and 3 bases at J, with 14 bases in the middle. The CDR3 sequence is 15 residues long. The CDR3 region has the DNA TGCGCCAGCAGCCATACAGGGTACCGGTACTATGGCTACACCTTC. Its translation is CASSHTGYRYYGYTF.

This clone occurred a few times. This chain connects TRBV30 to TRBJ1-1, with D possibly matching TRBD1 (6 bases). The germline V and J ends were trimmed by 0 bases and 7 bases, with 12 bases remaining between them. CDR1 and CDR2 (germline): GTSNPN, SVGIG (reference sequence). CDR3 length equals 13 residues. The CDR3 protein is CAWSVGGESEAFF. CDR3 nucleotide sequence: TGTGCCTGGAGTGTAGGGGGGGAGAGTGAAGCTTTCTTT.

The genes are TRBV5-1 and TRBJ2-5; D is possibly TRBD1 (6 bases). V dropped 2 bases and J dropped 3 bases, with 11 bases sitting between them. Germline-derived CDR1 and CDR2 are SGHRS and YFSETQ. This CDR3 region has 14 residues. CDR3 region: CASSLSYREETQYF. The CDR3 DNA follows: TGCGCCAGCAGCTTAAGTTACAGGGAAGAGACCCAGTACTTC.

V gene TRBV27 combines with J gene TRBJ1-1; D gene unclear. This CDR3 is built from 14 residues. The ends were cut back, 0 bases at V and 4 bases at J, with 9 bases in the middle. CDR1 is MNHEY, CDR2 SMNVEV, per germline (reference sequence). CDR3 region: CASSLSIGSTEAFF. The CDR3 DNA is TGTGCCAGCAGTTTATCGATTGGGAGCACTGAAGCTTTCTTT.

The chain has TRBV7-9 and TRBJ2-7; TRBD1 is a possible D gene (6 bases). Deletions cut 1 base from V and 4 bases from J, with 17 bases between. Germline CDR1 SEHNR, CDR2 FQNEAQ (reference sequence). The CDR3 is 16 residues long. CDR3 amino acids: CASSLGQTGHKYEQYF. CDR3 DNA: TGTGCCAGCAGCTTAGGCCAAACGGGACATAAATACGAGCAGTACTTC.

The CDR3 DNA is TGTGCCAGCAGCCCCCCGGGGGGGAGGATCTATGGCTACACCTTC. Its protein is CASSPPGGRIYGYTF. The genes are TRBV28 and TRBJ1-2; tentative D call: TRBD1 (5 bases). Germline values: CDR1 MDHEN, CDR2 SYDVKM. The CDR3 runs to 15 residues. Trimming removed 6 bases at V and 4 bases at J, with 18 bases between.

The genes are TRBV10-3 and TRBJ2-3, with TRBD2 matching 8 bases. The CDR3 loop spans 14 amino acids. Trimming cost V 4 bases and J 1 base; bases outside gene matches: 1. CDR1 and CDR2 (germline): ENHRY, SYGVKD. CDR3 coding DNA: TGTGCCATCAGTGCGACTAGCGGCACAGATACGCAGTATTTT. Encoded protein: CAISATSGTDTQYF.

This clone was detected only once. The rearrangement uses TRBV7-2 and TRBJ2-3; 7 bases line up with TRBD2. The CDR3 totals 16 residues. Per the germline V gene, CDR1 is SGHTA and CDR2 is FQGNSA. V dropped 1 base and J dropped 1; count of bases not matched to a gene: 5. DNA for the CDR3: TGTGCCAGCAGCTTAGTCTGGGGGGGAGGCACAGATACGCAGTATTTT. This encodes CASSLVWGGGTDTQYF.

In this sample, this clone turned up once. V is TRBV25-1 and J is TRBJ2-1, with TRBD2 matching over 9 bases. Germline V CDR1 and CDR2: MGHDK, SYGVNS. V dropped 4 bases and J dropped 8; count of bases not matched to a gene: 9. The CDR3 has 15 amino acids. The CDR3 nucleotides are TGTGCCAGCAGTGTGGGCGGGAGGGCCAAAGATGAGCAGTTCTTC. This translates into CASSVGGRAKDEQFF.

V and J are TRBV10-2 and TRBJ1-2, with 9 bases aligning to TRBD1. V lost 5 bases, J lost 4 bases, and 17 bases stayed unmatched. CDR3 length equals 18 residues. Germline V lookup: CDR1 WSHSY, CDR2 SAAADI. CDR3 DNA: TGCGCCAGCAGTAAAAACCGGGACAGGGTCGGATATGGCTATGGCTACACCTTC. This codes for CASSKNRDRVGYGYGYTF.

The CDR3 DNA reads TGTGCCACCAGCTTTCGACAGTACAATGAGCAGTTCTTC. This sequence encodes CATSFRQYNEQFF. The rearrangement uses TRBV15 and TRBJ2-1, with D perhaps TRBD1 (5 bases). Germline values: CDR1 LNHNV, CDR2 YYDKDF (reference sequence). The CDR3 sequence is 13 residues long. V was pared by 5 bases and J by 4 bases, with 9 bases between.

This clone occurred once. The CDR3 nucleotides are TGCAGCGTTGAATTGGGACTAGCGGAGTCCTACGAGCAGTACTTC. Translation: CSVELGLAESYEQYF. The chain links TRBV29-1 to TRBJ2-7; TRBD2 agrees at 11 bases. V lost 2 bases, J lost 1 base, and 4 bases stayed unmatched. From germline, CDR1 is SQVTM and CDR2 ANQGSEA. The CDR3 contains 15 residues.

The genes are TRBV6-5 and TRBJ2-1; the D is unclear. Germline CDR1 and CDR2: MNHEY and SVGAGI. CDR3 size: 15 residues. Trimming stripped 9 bases from V and 0 bases from J, with 15 bases between. Here the CDR3 DNA reads TGTGCCAGTGCCCTCACGGTAAGCTCCTACAATGAGCAGTTCTTC. This sequence encodes CASALTVSSYNEQFF.

The CDR3 is CASSGRGERATDTQYF. Here the CDR3 DNA reads TGTGCCAGCAGTGGTAGGGGGGAGCGGGCCACAGATACGCAGTATTTT. The J gene is TRBJ2-3, the V gene TRBV6-1; D may correspond to TRBD1 or TRBD2 (6 bases each). Germline CDR1 is MNHNS and CDR2 is SASEGT. CDR3 length equals 16 residues. The V gene lost 4 bases and the J gene lost 2 bases, with 16 bases spanning the gap.

The count of this clone is one. The gene calls are TRBV28 and TRBJ1-5; D unresolved. Deletions cut 4 bases from V and 1 base from J, with 14 bases between. The CDR3 runs to 16 residues. Germline loops: CDR1 MDHEN, CDR2 SYDVKM. This CDR3 reads CASSSPYGRSNQPQHF. The CDR3 DNA reads TGTGCCAGCAGTTCTCCCTATGGCAGGAGCAATCAGCCCCAGCATTTT.

The chain has TRBV25-1 and TRBJ2-7; no definite D call. Trimming pared 3 bases from V and 5 bases from J, leaving 23 bases between. This CDR3 is built from 17 residues. Germline CDR1 and CDR2: MGHDK and SYGVNS. CDR3 amino acids: CASSDPSTASPANEQYF. The DNA of the CDR3 is TGTGCCAGCAGTGATCCTTCGACGGCATCTCCGGCCAACGAGCAGTACTTC.

The chain couples TRBV5-6 to TRBJ2-1, with 7 bases aligning to TRBD1. V shed 3 bases and J 4 bases; nucleotides not matched to a gene: 10. Germline lookup yields CDR1 SGHDT and CDR2 YYEEEE. This CDR3 spans 16 amino acids. As DNA, the CDR3 is TGTGCCAGCAGCTACCTACCCGGGACAGATTACAATGAGCAGTTCTTC. Its translation: CASSYLPGTDYNEQFF.

The rearrangement uses TRBV6-5 and TRBJ2-1; the D call may be TRBD1 or TRBD2 (5 bases each). CDR3 length: 15 amino acids. Between the trimmed V and J ends, which lost 2 bases and 1 base, there was a span of 9 bases. The germline V gene encodes CDR1 MNHEY and CDR2 SVGAGI. Written as DNA, the CDR3 is TGTGCCAGCAGTTACGCTGGGGGATCCTACAATGAGCAGTTCTTC. Encoded protein: CASSYAGGSYNEQFF.